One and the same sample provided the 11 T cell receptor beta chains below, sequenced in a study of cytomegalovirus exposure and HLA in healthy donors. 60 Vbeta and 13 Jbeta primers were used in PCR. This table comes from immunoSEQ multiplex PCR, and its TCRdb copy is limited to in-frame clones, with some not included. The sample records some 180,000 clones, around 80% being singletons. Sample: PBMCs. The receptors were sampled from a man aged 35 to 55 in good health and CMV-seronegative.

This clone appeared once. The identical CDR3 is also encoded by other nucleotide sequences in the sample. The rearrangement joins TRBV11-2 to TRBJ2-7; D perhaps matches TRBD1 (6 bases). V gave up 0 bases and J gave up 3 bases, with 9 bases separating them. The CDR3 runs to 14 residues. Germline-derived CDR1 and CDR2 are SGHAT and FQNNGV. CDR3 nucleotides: TGTGCCAGCAGCTTAGACAGGGGTTACTACGAGCAGTACTTC. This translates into CASSLDRGYYEQYF.

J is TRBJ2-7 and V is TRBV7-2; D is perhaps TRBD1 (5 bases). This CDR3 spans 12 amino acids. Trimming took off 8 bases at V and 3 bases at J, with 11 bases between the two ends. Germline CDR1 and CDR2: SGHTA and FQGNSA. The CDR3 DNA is TGTGCCAGCGGGGCCTCCCTCTACGAGCAGTACTTC. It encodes CASGASLYEQYF.

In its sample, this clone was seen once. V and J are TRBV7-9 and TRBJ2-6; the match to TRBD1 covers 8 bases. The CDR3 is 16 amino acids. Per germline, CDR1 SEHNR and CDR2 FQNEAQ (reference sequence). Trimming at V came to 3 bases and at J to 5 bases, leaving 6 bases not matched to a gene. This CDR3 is CASSFPRTGRANVLTF. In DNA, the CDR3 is TGTGCCAGCAGCTTTCCCAGGACAGGGCGGGCCAACGTCCTGACTTTC.

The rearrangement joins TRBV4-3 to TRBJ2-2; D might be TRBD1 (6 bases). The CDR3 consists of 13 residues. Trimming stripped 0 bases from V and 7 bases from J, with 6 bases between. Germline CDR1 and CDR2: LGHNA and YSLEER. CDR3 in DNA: TGCGCCAGCAGCCAAGAACAGGGCGGGGAGCTGTTTTTT. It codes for CASSQEQGGELFF.

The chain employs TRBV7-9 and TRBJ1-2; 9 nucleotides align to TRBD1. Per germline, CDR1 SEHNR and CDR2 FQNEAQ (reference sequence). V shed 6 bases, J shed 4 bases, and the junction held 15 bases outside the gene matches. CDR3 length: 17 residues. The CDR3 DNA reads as TGTGCCAGCAGAGGATCCGGGACAGGGCGGAAAGTCTATGGCTACACCTTC. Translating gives CASRGSGTGRKVYGYTF.

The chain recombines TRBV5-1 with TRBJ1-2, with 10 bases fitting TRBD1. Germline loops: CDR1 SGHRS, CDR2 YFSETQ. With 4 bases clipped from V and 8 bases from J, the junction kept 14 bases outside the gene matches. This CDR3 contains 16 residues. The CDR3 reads CASSLNAGTGEGGYTF. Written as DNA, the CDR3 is TGCGCCAGCAGCCTAAATGCCGGGACAGGGGAGGGAGGCTACACCTTC. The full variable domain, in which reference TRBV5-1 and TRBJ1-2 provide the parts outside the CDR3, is KAGVTQTPRYLIKTRGQQVTLSCSPISGHRSVSWYQQTPGQGLQFLFEYFSETQRNKGNFPGRFSGRQFSNSRSEMNVSTLELGDSALYLCASSLNAGTGEGGYTFGSGTRLTVV.

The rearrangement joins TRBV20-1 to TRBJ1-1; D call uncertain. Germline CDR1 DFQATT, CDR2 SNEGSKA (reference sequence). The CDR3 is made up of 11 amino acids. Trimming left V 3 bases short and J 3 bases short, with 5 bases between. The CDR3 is CSASPDTEAFF. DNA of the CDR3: TGCAGTGCTAGCCCTGACACTGAAGCTTTCTTT.

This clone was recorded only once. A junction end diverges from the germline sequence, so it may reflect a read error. The CDR3 loop is CASSPTGSGRFNEQFF. Here the CDR3 DNA reads TGTGCTAGCAGCCCCACGGGTAGCGGGCGGTTTAATGAGCAGTTCTTC. This chain joins TRBV7-7 and TRBJ2-1; TRBD2 matches 7 bases. This CDR3 has 16 amino acids. The germline V gene encodes CDR1 SSHAT and CDR2 FNYEAQ (reference sequence).

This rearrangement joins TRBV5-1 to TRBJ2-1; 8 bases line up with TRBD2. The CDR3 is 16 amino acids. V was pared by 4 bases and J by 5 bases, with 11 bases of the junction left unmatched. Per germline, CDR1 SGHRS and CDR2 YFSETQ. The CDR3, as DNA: TGCGCCAGCAGCCTTTTTGGGACGGGGGGGAACAATGAGCAGTTCTTC. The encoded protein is CASSLFGTGGNNEQFF.

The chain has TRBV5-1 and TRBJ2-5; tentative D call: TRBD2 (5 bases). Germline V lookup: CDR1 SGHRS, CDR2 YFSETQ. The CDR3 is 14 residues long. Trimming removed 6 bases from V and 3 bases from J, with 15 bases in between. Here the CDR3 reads CASNNGEIKETQYF. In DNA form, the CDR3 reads TGCGCCAGCAATAACGGGGAGATCAAAGAGACCCAGTACTTC. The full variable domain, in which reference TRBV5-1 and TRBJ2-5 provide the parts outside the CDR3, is KAGVTQTPRYLIKTRGQQVTLSCSPISGHRSVSWYQQTPGQGLQFLFEYFSETQRNKGNFPGRFSGRQFSNSRSEMNVSTLELGDSALYLCASNNGEIKETQYFGPGTRLLVL.

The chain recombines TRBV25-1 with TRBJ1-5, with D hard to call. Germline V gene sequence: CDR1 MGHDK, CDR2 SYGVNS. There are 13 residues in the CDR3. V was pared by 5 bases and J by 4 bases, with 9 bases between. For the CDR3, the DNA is TGTGCCAGCAGTAACTTACGTAATCAGCCCCAGCATTTT. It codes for CASSNLRNQPQHF.